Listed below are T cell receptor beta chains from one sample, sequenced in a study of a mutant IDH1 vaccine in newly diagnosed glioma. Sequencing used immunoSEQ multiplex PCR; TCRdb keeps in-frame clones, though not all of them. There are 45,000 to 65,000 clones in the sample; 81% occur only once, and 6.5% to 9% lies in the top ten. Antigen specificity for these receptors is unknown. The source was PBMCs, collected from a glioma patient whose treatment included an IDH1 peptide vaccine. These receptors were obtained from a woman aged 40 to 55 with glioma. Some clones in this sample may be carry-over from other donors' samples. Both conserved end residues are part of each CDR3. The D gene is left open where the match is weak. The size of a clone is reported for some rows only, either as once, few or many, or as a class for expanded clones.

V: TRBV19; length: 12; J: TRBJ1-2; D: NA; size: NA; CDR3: CASKPGALGYTF; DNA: TGTGCCAGTAAACCGGGGGCGCTTGGCTACACCTTC
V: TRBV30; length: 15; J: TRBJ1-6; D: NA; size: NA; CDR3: CAWRGRGDYNSPLHF; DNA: TGTGCCTGGCGGGGGCGGGGGGACTATAATTCACCCCTCCACTTT
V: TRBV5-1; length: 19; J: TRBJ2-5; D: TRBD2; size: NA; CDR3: CASSLSILLAGGPLETQYF; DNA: TGCGCCAGCAGCTTGAGCATACTACTAGCGGGGGGGCCCCTAGAGACCCAGTACTTC
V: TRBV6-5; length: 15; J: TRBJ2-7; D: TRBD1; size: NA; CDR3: CASSYGTGIIYEQYF; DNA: TGTGCCAGCAGTTACGGGACAGGGATCATCTACGAGCAGTACTTC
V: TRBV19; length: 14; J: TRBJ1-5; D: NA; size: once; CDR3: CASSIEGFGQPQHF; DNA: TGTGCCAGTAGTATAGAGGGATTTGGTCAGCCCCAGCATTTT
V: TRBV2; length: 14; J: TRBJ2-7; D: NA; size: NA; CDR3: CASGSGLNFYEQYF; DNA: TGTGCCAGCGGTAGCGGTTTAAACTTTTACGAGCAGTACTTC
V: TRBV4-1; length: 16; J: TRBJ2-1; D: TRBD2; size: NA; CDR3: CASSQDSGGGNNEQFF; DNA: TGCGCCAGCAGCCAAGACTCGGGCGGGGGGAACAATGAGCAGTTCTTC
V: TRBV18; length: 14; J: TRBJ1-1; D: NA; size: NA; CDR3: CASSRRADSTEAFF; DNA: TGTGCCAGCTCACGTCGGGCCGATAGCACTGAAGCTTTCTTT
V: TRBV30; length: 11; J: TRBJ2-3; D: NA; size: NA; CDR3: CAWRRTDTQYF; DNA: TGTGCCTGGAGACGTACAGATACGCAGTATTTT
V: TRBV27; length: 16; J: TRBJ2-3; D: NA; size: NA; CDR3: CASSPRAGHQKDTQYF; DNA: TGTGCCAGCAGTCCCCGGGCAGGCCATCAAAAAGATACGCAGTATTTT
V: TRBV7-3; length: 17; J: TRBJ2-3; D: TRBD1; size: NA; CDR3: CASSFDPGQGKRDTQYF; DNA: TGTGCCAGCAGCTTCGATCCGGGACAGGGGAAGAGAGATACGCAGTATTTT
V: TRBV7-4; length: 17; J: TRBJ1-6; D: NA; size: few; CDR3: CASSLESGQGEFSPLHF; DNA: TGTGCCAGCAGCTTAGAATCAGGGCAGGGCGAGTTTTCACCCCTCCACTTT
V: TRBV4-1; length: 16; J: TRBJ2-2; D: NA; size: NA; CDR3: CASSPPLRQPTGELFF; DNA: TGCGCCAGCAGCCCACCTTTGAGGCAGCCCACCGGGGAGCTGTTTTTT
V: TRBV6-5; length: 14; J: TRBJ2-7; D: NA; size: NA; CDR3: CASSYGDFQGEQYF; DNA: TGTGCCAGCAGTTACGGAGACTTCCAGGGAGAGCAGTACTTC
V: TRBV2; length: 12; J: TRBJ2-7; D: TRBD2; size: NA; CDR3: CASSEVAGASRF; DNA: TGTGCCAGCAGTGAGGTAGCGGGGGCTAGTAGGTTC
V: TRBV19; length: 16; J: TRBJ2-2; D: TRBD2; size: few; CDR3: CASTGTSGSNTGELFF; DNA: TGTGCCAGTACCGGGACTAGCGGGTCGAACACCGGGGAGCTGTTTTTT
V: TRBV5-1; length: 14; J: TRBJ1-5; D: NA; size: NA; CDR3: CASSLGQDNQPQHF; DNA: TGCGCCAGCAGCTTGGGGCAGGACAATCAGCCCCAGCATTTT
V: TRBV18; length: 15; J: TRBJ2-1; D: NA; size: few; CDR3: CASSPQGVPGNEQFF; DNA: TGTGCCAGCTCACCACAAGGGGTGCCGGGAAATGAGCAGTTCTTC
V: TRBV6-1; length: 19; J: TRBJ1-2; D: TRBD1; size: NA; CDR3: CASSDRVGRGRQANYGYTF; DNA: TGTGCCAGCAGTGATAGGGTTGGAAGGGGGCGGCAAGCTAACTATGGCTACACCTTC
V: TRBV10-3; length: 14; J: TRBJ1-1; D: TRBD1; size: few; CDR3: CAISWTGVNTEAFF; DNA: TGTGCCATCTCCTGGACAGGCGTGAACACTGAAGCTTTCTTT
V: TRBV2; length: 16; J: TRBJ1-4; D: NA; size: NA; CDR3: CASSGGGGAANEKLFF; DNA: TGTGCCAGCAGTGGGGGGGGCGGGGCTGCTAATGAAAAACTGTTTTTT
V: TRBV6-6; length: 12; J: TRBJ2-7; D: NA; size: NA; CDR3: CAGGIPPYEQYF; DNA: TGTGCCGGAGGTATACCCCCCTACGAGCAGTACTTC
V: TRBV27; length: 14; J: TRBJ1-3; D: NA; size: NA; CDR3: CASRSGLGGNTIYF; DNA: TGTGCCAGCAGGTCGGGATTAGGCGGAAACACCATATATTTT
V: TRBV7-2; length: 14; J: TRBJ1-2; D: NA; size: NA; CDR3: CASSSQTGIYGYTF; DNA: TGTGCCAGCAGCTCCCAAACAGGGATCTATGGCTACACCTTC
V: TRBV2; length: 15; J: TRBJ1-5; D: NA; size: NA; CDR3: CASSVVGYSNQPQHF; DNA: TGTGCCAGCAGTGTAGTAGGGTATAGCAATCAGCCCCAGCATTTT
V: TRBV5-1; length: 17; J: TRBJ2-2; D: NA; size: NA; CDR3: CASTLKNRVEDTGELFF; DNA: TGCGCCAGTACCCTAAAGAATAGGGTAGAGGACACCGGGGAGCTGTTTTTT
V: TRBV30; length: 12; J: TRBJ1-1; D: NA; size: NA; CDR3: CAWSRGGAGAFF; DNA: TGTGCCTGGAGTAGGGGGGGGGCCGGAGCTTTCTTT
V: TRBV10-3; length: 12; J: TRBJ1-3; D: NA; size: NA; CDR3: CAISVSGNTIYF; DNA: TGTGCCATCAGTGTATCTGGAAACACCATATATTTT
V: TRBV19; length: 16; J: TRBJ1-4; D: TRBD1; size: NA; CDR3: CASSSPIDRVTEKLFF; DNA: TGTGCCAGTAGTTCGCCGATCGACAGGGTAACTGAAAAACTGTTTTTT
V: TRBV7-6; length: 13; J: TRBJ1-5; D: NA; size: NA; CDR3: CASSLDEGQPQHF; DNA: TGTGCCAGCAGCTTAGATGAGGGTCAGCCCCAGCATTTT
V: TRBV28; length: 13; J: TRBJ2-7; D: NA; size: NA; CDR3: CASTSGGPYEQYF; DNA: TGTGCCAGCACTTCCGGGGGCCCCTACGAGCAGTACTTC
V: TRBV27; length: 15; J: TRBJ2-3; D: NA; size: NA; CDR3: CASSAVGVSTDTQYF; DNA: TGTGCCAGCAGTGCCGTAGGGGTGTCCACAGATACGCAGTATTTT
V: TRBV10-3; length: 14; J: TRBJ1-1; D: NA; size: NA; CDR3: CAISVGGGLPEAFF; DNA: TGTGCCATCAGTGTTGGGGGAGGGTTACCTGAAGCTTTCTTT
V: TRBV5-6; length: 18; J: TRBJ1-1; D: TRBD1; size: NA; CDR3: CASSLVPYGRGLDTEAFF; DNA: TGTGCCAGCAGCTTGGTCCCTTATGGCAGGGGGCTTGACACTGAAGCTTTCTTT
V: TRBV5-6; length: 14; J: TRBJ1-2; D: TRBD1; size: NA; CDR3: CASSPGQGDYGYTF; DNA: TGTGCCAGCAGCCCGGGACAGGGAGACTATGGCTACACCTTC
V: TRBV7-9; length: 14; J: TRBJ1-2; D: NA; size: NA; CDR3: CASSLYSVNYGYTF; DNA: TGTGCCAGCAGCTTATACAGCGTTAACTATGGCTACACCTTC
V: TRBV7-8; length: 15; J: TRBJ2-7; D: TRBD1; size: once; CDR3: CASSLGDRKNYEQYF; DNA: TGTGCCAGCAGCTTAGGGGACAGGAAGAACTACGAGCAGTACTTC
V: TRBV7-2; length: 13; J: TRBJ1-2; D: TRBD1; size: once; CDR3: CASSAGQGYGYTF; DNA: TGTGCCAGCAGCGCGGGACAGGGGTATGGCTACACCTTC
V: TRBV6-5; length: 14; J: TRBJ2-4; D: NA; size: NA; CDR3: CASTSDSAGNIQYF; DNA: TGTGCCAGCACCTCGGACAGCGCGGGGAACATTCAGTACTTC
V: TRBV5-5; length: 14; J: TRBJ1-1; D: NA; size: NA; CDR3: CASVYEGWNTEAFF; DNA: TGTGCCAGCGTCTACGAGGGGTGGAACACTGAAGCTTTCTTT
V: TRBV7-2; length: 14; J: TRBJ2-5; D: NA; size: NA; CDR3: CASSLGLGRKTQYF; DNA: TGTGCCAGCAGCTTAGGGTTGGGGAGGAAGACCCAGTACTTC
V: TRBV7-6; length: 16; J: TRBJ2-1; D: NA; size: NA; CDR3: CASSLGGRRPSNEQFF; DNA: TGTGCCAGCAGTCTGGGGGGGCGCCGCCCTTCCAATGAGCAGTTCTTC
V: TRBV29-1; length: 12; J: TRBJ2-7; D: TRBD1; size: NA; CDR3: CSGGDSYYEQYF; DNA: TGCAGCGGAGGGGACAGCTACTACGAGCAGTACTTC
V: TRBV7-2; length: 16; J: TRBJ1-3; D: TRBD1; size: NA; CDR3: CASSLSLQDRGGTIYF; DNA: TGTGCCAGCAGCTTATCACTACAGGACAGGGGGGGCACCATATATTTT
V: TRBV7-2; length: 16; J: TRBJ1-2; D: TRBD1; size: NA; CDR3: CASSLGFVGQGYGYTF; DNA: TGTGCCAGCAGCTTAGGCTTTGTGGGACAGGGCTATGGCTACACCTTC
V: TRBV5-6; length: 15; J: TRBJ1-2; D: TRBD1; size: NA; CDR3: CASSFFDRDREGYTF; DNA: TGTGCCAGCAGCTTTTTCGACCGGGACAGGGAAGGCTACACCTTC
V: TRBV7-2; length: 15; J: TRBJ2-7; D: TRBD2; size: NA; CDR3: CASSPPGRGVYEQYF; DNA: TGTGCCAGCAGCCCCCCGGGACGGGGGGTTTACGAGCAGTACTTC
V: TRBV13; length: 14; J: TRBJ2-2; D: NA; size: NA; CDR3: CASSSQLRPGELFF; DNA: TGTGCCAGCAGTTCACAGCTTCGGCCCGGGGAGCTGTTTTTT
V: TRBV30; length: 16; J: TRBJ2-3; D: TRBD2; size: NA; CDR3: CAWRKLSSGSTDTQYF; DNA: TGTGCCTGGAGGAAGTTGTCTAGCGGTTCCACAGATACGCAGTATTTT
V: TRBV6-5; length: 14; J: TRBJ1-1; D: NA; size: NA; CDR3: CASSRGQLYTEAFF; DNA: TGTGCCAGCAGTAGGGGACAACTTTACACTGAAGCTTTCTTT
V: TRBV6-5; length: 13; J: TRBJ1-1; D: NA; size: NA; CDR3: CASSLNRETEAFF; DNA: TGTGCCAGCAGCCTCAACAGGGAAACTGAAGCTTTCTTT
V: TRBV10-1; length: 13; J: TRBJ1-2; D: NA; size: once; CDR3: CASSESRGLGYTF; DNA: TGCGCCAGCAGTGAGTCGCGAGGGCTTGGCTACACCTTC
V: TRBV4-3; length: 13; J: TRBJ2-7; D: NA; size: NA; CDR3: CASSQDVFSEQYF; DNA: TGCGCCAGCAGCCAAGATGTGTTCAGCGAGCAGTACTTC
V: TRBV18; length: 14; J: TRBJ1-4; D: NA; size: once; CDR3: CASSPARSNEKLFF; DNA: TGTGCCAGCTCACCAGCCAGGTCGAATGAAAAACTGTTTTTT
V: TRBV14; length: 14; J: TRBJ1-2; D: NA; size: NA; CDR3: CASSQYQGNYGYTF; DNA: TGTGCCAGCAGCCAATATCAGGGGAACTATGGCTACACCTTC
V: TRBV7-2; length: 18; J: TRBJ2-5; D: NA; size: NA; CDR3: CASSLGSSTRYPQETQYF; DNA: TGTGCCAGCAGCTTAGGATCTAGTACAAGGTACCCCCAAGAGACCCAGTACTTC
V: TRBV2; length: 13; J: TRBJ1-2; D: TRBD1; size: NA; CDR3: CASSRDRNYGYTF; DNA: TGTGCCAGCAGCAGGGACAGAAACTATGGCTACACCTTC
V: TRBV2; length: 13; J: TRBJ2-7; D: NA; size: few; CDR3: CATSGRGTGEQYF; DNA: TGTGCCACCTCGGGACGAGGGACGGGCGAGCAGTACTTC
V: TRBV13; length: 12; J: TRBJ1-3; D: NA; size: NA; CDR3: CASSLDGTTIYF; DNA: TGTGCCAGCAGCTTAGATGGTACAACCATATATTTT
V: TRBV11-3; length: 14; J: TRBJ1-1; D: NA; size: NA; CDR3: CASSGNPGSPEAFF; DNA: TGTGCCAGCAGCGGGAACCCGGGGTCCCCCGAAGCTTTCTTT